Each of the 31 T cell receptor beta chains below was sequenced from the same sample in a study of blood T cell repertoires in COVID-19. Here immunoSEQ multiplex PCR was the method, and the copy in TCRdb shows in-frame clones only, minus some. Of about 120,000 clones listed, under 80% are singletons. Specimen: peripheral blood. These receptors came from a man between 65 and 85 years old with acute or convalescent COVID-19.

CDR3 DNA: TGTGCCAGCAGCTTAGGCGGCGGTAACTATGGCTACACCTTC. Residues: CASSLGGGNYGYTF. The rearrangement links TRBV7-2 to TRBJ1-2; the D is unclear. The CDR3 is 14 amino acids. Per germline, CDR1 SGHTA and CDR2 FQGNSA. Between the trimmed V and J ends, which lost 1 base and 1 base, there was a span of 7 bases.

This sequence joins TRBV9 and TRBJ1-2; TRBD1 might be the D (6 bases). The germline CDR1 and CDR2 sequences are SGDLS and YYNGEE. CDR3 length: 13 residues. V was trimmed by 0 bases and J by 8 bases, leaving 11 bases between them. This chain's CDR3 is CASSVGGLSGYTF. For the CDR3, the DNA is TGTGCCAGCAGCGTAGGGGGGCTTTCGGGCTACACCTTC.

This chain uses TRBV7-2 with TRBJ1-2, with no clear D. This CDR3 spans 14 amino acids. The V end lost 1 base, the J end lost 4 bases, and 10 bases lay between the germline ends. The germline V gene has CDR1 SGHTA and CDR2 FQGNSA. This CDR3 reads CASSLESRSYGYTF. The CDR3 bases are TGTGCCAGCAGCTTAGAGTCCAGAAGCTATGGCTACACCTTC.

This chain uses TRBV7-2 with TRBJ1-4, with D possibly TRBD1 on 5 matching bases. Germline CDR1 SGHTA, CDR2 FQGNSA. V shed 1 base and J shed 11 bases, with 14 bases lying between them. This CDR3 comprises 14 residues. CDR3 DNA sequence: TGTGCCAGCAGCTTAGGGGTCGGCAAGGGGAAACTGTTTTTT. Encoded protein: CASSLGVGKGKLFF.

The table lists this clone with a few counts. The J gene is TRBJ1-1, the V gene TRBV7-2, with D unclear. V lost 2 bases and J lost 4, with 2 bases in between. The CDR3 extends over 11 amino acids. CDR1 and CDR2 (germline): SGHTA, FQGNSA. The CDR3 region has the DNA TGTGCCAGCAGCTTACGCACTGAAGCTTTCTTT. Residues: CASSLRTEAFF.

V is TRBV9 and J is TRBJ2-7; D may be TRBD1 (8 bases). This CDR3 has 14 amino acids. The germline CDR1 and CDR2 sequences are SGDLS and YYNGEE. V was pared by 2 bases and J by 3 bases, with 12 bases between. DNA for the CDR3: TGTGCCAGCAGCGTTCACAGGGGGGGCTACGAGCAGTACTTC. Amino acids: CASSVHRGGYEQYF.

CDR3 amino acids: CASSFGGTNEKLFF. The CDR3 DNA reads as TGTGCCAGCAGCTTTGGGGGGACTAATGAAAAACTGTTTTTT. This chain links TRBV13 with TRBJ1-4; D is perhaps TRBD1 (5 bases). Germline lookup yields CDR1 PRHDT and CDR2 FYEKMQ (reference sequence). V was pared by 3 bases and J by 2 bases, with 7 bases between. The CDR3 extends over 14 amino acids.

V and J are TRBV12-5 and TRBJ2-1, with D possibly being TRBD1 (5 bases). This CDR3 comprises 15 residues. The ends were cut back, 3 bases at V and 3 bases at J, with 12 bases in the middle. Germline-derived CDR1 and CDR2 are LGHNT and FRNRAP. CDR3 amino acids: CASGFSAGIYNEQFF. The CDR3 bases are TGTGCTAGTGGTTTTTCCGCAGGGATCTACAATGAGCAGTTCTTC.

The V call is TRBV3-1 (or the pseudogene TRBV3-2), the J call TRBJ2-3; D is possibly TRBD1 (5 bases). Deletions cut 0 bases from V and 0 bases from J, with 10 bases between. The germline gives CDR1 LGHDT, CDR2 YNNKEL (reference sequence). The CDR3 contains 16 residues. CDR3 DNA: TGTGCCAGCAGCCAAGATCCAGGGCTAAGCACAGATACGCAGTATTTT. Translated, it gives CASSQDPGLSTDTQYF.

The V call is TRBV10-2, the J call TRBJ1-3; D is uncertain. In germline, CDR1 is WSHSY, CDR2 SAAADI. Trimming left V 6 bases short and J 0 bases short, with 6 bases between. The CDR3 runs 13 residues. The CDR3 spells CASRASSGNTIYF. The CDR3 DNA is TGCGCCAGCAGAGCGAGCTCTGGAAACACCATATATTTT.

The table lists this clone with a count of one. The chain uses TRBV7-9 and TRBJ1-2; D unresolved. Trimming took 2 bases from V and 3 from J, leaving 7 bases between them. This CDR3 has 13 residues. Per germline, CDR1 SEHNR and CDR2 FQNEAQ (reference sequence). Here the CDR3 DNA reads TGTGCCAGCAGCTTAATAGTGGACTATGGCTACACCTTC. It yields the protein CASSLIVDYGYTF.

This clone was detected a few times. The CDR3 nucleotides read TGTGCCAGTAGTCCCAAGGGACAACCCTATAATTCACCCCTCCACTTT. The encoded protein is CASSPKGQPYNSPLHF. The genes are TRBV19 and TRBJ1-6; D possibly corresponds to TRBD1 (6 bases). The germline V and J ends were trimmed by 5 bases and 2 bases, with 13 bases remaining between them. This CDR3 is built from 16 residues. CDR1 LNHDA and CDR2 SQIVND come from the germline V gene (reference sequence). Looking up the rest from reference TRBV19 and TRBJ1-6 gives the full variable domain: DGGITQSPKYLFRKEGQNVTLSCEQNLNHDAMYWYRQDPGQGLRLIYYSQIVNDFQKGDIAEGYSVSREKKESFPLTVTSAQKNPTAFYLCASSPKGQPYNSPLHFGNGTRLTVT.

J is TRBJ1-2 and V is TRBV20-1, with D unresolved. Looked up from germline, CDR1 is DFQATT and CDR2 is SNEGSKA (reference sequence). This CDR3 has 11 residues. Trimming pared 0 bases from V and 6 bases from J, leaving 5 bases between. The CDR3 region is CSARDGDGYTF. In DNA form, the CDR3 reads TGCAGTGCTAGAGACGGGGATGGCTACACCTTC.

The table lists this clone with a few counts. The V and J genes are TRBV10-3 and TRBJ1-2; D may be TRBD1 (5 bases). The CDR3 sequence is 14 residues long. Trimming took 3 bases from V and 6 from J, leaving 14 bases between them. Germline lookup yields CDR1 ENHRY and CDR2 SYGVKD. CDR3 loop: CAISEGQGDDGYTF. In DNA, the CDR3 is TGTGCCATCAGTGAAGGGCAAGGGGATGATGGCTACACCTTC.

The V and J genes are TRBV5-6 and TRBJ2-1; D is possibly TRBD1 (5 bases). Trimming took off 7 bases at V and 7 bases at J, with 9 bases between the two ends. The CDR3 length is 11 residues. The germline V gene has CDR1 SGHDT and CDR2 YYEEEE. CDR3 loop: CASLGVNEQFF. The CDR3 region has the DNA TGTGCCAGCTTAGGGGTAAATGAGCAGTTCTTC.

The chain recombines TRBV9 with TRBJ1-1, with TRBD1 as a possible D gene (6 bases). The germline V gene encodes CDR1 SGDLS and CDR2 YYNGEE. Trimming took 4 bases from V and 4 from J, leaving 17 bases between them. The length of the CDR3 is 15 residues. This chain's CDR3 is CASSKQGQGLTEAFF. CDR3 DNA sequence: TGTGCCAGCAGCAAACAGGGTCAAGGGCTCACTGAAGCTTTCTTT.

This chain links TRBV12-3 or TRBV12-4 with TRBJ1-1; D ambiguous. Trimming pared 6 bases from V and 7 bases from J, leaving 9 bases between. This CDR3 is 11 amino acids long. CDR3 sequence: CASSTSGEAFF. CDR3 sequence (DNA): TGTGCCAGCAGCACATCGGGTGAAGCTTTCTTT.

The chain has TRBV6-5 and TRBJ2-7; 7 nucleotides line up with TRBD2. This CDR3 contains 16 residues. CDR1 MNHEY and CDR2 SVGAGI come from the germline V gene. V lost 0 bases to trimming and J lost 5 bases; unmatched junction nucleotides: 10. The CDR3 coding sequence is TGTGCCAGCAGTTACTCGATTATCCGGGCGGGGGACGAGCAGTACTTC. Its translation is CASSYSIIRAGDEQYF.

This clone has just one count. The CDR3 sequence is CASSIGAGNTEAFF. DNA of the CDR3: TGTGCCAGTAGTATAGGGGCAGGGAACACTGAAGCTTTCTTT. V gene TRBV19 combines with J gene TRBJ1-1; D remains unclear. Germline loops: CDR1 LNHDA, CDR2 SQIVND (reference sequence). This CDR3 region has 14 residues. The germline V and J ends were trimmed by 1 base and 1 base, with 7 bases remaining between them.

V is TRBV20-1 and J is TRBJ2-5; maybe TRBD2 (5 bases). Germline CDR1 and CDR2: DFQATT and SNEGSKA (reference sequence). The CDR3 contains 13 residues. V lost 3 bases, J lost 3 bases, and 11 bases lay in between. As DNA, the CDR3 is TGCAGTGCTAGTACGCTAGCTGAAGAGACCCAGTACTTC. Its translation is CSASTLAEETQYF.

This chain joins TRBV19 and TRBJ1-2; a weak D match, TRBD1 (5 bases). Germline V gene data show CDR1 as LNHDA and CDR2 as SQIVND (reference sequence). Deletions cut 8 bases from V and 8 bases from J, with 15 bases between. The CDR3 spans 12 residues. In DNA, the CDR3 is TGTGCCAGTTGGGGGGGAGGAGGAGGCTACACCTTC. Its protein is CASWGGGGGYTF.

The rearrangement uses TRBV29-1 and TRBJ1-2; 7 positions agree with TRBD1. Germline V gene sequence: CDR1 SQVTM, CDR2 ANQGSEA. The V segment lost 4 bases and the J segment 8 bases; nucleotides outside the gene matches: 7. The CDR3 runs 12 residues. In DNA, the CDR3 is TGCAGCGTTGGACAGGGATATGGGGGCTACACCTTC. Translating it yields CSVGQGYGGYTF.

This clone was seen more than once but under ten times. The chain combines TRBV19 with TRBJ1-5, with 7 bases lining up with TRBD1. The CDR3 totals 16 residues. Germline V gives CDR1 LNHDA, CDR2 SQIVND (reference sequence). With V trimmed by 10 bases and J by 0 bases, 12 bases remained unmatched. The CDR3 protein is CATLKDRSTSNQPQHF. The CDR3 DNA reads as TGTGCCACCCTGAAGGACAGGTCCACTAGCAATCAGCCCCAGCATTTT.

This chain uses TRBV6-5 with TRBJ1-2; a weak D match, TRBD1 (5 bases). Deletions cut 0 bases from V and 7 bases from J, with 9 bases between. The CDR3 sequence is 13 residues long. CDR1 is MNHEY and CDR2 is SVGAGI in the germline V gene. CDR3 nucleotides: TGTGCCAGCAGTTACTCGGGGGGGGGTGGCTACACCTTC. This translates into CASSYSGGGGYTF.

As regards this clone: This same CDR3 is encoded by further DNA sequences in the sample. CDR3 in amino acids: CASSLGQQETQYF. The CDR3 DNA sequence: TGTGCCAGCAGCTTGGGCCAGCAAGAGACCCAGTACTTC. This rearrangement joins TRBV5-4 to TRBJ2-5; the D is unclear. Germline V gene data show CDR1 as SGHNT and CDR2 as YYREEE (reference sequence). CDR3 length equals 13 residues. The V gene lost 0 bases and the J gene lost 2 bases, with 5 bases spanning the gap.

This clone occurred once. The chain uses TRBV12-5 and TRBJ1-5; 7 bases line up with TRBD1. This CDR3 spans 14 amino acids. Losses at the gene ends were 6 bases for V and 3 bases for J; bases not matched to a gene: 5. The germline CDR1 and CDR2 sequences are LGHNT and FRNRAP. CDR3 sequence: CASGRDRANQPQHF. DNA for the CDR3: TGTGCTAGTGGGCGTGACAGGGCCAATCAGCCCCAGCATTTT.

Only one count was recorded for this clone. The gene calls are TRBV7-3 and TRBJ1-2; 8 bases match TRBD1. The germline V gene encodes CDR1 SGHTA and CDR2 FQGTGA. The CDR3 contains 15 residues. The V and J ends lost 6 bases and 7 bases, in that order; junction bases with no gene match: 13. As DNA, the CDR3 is TGTGCCAGCAGACCTGGCGGGACAGGCGTTGGTGGCTACACCTTC. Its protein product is CASRPGGTGVGGYTF. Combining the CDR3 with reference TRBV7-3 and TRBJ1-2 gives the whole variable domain GAGVSQTPSNKVTEKGKYVELRCDPISGHTALYWYRQSLGQGPEFLIYFQGTGAADDSGLPNDRFFAVRPEGSVSTLKIQRTERGDSAVYLCASRPGGTGVGGYTFGSGTRLTVV.

The CDR3 DNA reads TGTGCCAGCAGTTACTCTCCAGGGCGCTCCTACGAGCAGTACTTC. Its protein product is CASSYSPGRSYEQYF. This chain joins TRBV6-2 or TRBV6-3 and TRBJ2-7, with D tentatively TRBD1 (5 bases). Per germline, CDR1 MNHEY and CDR2 SVGEGT. Trimming cost V 0 bases and J 0 bases, with 9 bases left between them. The CDR3 totals 15 residues.

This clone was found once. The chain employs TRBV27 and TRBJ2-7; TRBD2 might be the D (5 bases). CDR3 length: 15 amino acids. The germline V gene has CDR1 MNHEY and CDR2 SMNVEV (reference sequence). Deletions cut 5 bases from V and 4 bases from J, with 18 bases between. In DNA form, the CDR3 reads TGTGCCAGCAGTCCCCGGGTCGGGGTTGAATACGAGCAGTACTTC. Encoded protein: CASSPRVGVEYEQYF.

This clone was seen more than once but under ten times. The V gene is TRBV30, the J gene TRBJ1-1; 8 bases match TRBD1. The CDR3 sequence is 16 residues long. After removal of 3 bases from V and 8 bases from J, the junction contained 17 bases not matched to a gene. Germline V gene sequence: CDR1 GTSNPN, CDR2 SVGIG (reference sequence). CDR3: CAWSVGTVGRGREAFF. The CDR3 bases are TGTGCCTGGAGCGTAGGGACAGTGGGCAGGGGGCGAGAAGCTTTCTTT.

The DNA of the CDR3 is TGTGCCAGCAGCCCCCTGGACACCCGAGGCACTGAAGCTTTCTTT. It encodes CASSPLDTRGTEAFF. V and J are TRBV9 and TRBJ1-1, with TRBD1 as a possible D gene (5 bases). Trimming cost V 4 bases and J 4 bases, with 17 bases left between them. The germline V gene has CDR1 SGDLS and CDR2 YYNGEE. This CDR3 is built from 15 residues.